This TCR beta chain was sequenced during a study of blood T cell repertoires in COVID-19. As for the study in general: The study drew acute and convalescent COVID-19 samples from the United States, Italy and Spain. Nucleic acid was either cDNA or gDNA, and it came from T cells, B-cell-depleted T cells, or PBMCs.

Original methodology: Reference gene primer amplification gave nucleated cell count estimates. Here immunoSEQ multiplex PCR was the method, and the copy in TCRdb shows in-frame clones only, minus some. V and J calls and clone size are given by that table; D and trimming were obtained from the DNA. The sample contains 200,000 to 300,000 clones, about 85% of which appear only once. V shed 2 bases and J 5 bases; nucleotides not matched to a gene: 7. CDR1 SGHVS and CDR2 FQNEAQ come from the germline V gene. The CDR3 totals 15 residues. This clone was observed once. The chain links TRBV7-8 to TRBJ2-7; 9 nucleotides match TRBD1. The receptor was isolated from a man in his 60s with acute or convalescent COVID-19. The sample taken for sequencing was peripheral blood. DNA of the CDR3: TGTGCCAGCAGCTTAAGACCGGGACAGGGCCACGAGCAGTACTTC. Protein product: CASSLRPGQGHEQYF.